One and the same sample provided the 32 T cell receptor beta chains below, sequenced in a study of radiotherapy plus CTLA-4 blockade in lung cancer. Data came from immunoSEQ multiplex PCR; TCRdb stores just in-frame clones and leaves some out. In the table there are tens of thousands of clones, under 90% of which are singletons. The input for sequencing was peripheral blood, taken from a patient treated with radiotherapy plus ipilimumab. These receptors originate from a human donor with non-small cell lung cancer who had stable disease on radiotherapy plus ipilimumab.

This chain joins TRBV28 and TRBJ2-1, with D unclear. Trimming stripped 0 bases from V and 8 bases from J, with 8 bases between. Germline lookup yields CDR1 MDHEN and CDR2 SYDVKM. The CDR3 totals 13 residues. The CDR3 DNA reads TGTGCCAGCAGTTTATGGGCAAGGGATGAGCAGTTCTTC. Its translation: CASSLWARDEQFF.

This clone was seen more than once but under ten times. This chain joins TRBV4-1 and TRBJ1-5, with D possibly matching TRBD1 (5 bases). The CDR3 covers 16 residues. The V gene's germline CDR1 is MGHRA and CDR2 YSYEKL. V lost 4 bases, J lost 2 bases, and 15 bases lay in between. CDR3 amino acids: CASSLLSRGGNQPQHF. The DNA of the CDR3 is TGCGCCAGCAGCCTCCTCAGTAGAGGGGGCAATCAGCCCCAGCATTTT.

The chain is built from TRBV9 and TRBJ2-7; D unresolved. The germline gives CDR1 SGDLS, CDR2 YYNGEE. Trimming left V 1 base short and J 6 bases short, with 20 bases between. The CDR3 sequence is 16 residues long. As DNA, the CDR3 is TGTGCCAGCAGCGTAAATTACGACGTAGCTCTAGGCGAGCAGTACTTC. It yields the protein CASSVNYDVALGEQYF.

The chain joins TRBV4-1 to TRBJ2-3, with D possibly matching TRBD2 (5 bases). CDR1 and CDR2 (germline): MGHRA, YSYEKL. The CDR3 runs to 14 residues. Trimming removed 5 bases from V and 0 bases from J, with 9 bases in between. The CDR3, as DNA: TGCGCCAGCAGCTTCACGGGGAGCACAGATACGCAGTATTTT. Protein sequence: CASSFTGSTDTQYF.

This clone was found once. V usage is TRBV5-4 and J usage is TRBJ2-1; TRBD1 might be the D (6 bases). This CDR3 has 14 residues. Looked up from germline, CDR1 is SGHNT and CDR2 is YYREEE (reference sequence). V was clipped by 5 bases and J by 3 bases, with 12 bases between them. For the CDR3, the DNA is TGTGCCAGCAGTCTTACAGGGAACTACAATGAGCAGTTCTTC. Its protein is CASSLTGNYNEQFF.

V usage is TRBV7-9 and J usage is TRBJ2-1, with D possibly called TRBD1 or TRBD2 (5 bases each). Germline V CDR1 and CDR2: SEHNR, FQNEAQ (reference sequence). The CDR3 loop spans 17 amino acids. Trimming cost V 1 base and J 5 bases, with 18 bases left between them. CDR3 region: CASSLVKGRWRNNEQFF. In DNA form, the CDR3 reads TGTGCCAGCAGCTTAGTCAAGGGACGGTGGAGGAACAATGAGCAGTTCTTC.

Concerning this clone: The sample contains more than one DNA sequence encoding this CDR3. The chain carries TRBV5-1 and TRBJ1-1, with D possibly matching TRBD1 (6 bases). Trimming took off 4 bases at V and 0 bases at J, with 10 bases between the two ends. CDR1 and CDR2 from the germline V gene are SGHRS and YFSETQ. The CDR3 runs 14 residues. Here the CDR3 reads CASSLDSLNTEAFF. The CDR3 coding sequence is TGCGCCAGCAGCCTGGACAGTCTGAACACTGAAGCTTTCTTT.

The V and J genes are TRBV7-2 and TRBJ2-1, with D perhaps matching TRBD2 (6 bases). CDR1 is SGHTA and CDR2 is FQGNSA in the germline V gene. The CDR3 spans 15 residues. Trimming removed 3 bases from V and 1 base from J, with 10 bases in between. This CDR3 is CASSFTGTSYNEQFF. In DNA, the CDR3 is TGTGCCAGCAGCTTTACCGGGACTTCCTACAATGAGCAGTTCTTC.

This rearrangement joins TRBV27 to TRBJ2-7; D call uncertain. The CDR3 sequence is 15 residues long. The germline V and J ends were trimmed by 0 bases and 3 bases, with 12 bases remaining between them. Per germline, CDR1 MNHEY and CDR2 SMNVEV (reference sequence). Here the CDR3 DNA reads TGTGCCAGCAGTTTATCGAGGACGATTGGCTACGAGCAGTACTTC. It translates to CASSLSRTIGYEQYF.

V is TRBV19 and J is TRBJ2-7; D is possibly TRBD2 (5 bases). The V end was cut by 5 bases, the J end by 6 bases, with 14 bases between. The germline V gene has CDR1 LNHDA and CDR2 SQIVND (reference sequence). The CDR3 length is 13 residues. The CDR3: CASSLSAGGEQYF. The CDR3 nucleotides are TGTGCCAGTAGTTTATCGGCCGGAGGCGAGCAGTACTTC.

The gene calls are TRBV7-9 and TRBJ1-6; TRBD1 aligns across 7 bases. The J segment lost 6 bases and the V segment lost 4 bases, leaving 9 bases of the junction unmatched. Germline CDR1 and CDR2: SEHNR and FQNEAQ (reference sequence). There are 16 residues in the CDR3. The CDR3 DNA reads TGTGCCAGCAGCTCTCAGGGGGTTAGGCTTAATTCACCCCTCCACTTT. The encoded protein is CASSSQGVRLNSPLHF.

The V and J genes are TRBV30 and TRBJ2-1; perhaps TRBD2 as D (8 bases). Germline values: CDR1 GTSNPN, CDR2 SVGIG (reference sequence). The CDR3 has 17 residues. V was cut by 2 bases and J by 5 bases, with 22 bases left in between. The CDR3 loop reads CAWSRHRQGLGDNEQFF. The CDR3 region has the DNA TGTGCCTGGAGTCGGCACAGACAGGGACTAGGCGACAATGAGCAGTTCTTC.

The CDR3 protein is CASSQYGRLSGNTIYF. The DNA of the CDR3 is TGTGCCAGCAGCCAATACGGACGTCTCTCTGGAAACACCATATATTTT. The rearrangement joins TRBV7-9 to TRBJ1-3, with D unclear. The ends were cut back, 5 bases at V and 0 bases at J, with 14 bases in the middle. Germline V CDR1 and CDR2: SEHNR, FQNEAQ (reference sequence). There are 16 residues in the CDR3.

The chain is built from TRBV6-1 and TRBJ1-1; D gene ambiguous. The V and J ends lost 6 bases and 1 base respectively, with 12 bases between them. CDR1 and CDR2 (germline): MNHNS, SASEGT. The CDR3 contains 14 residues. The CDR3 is CASRKHGPNTEAFF. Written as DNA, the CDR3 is TGTGCCAGCAGGAAGCACGGGCCGAACACTGAAGCTTTCTTT.

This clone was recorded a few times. The CDR3 is CASSDQDREETQYF. In DNA form, the CDR3 reads TGTGCCAGCAGTGATCAGGACAGGGAAGAGACCCAGTACTTC. J is TRBJ2-5 and V is TRBV6-1, with 8 bases that match TRBD1. V trimming: 3 bases; J trimming: 3 bases; junction bases outside the gene matches: 3. Germline V gene sequence: CDR1 MNHNS, CDR2 SASEGT. CDR3 length equals 14 residues.

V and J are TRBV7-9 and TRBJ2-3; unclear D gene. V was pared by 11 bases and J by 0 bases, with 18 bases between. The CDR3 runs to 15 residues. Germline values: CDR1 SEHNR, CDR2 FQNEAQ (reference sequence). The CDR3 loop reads CAGVVTAPSTDTQYF. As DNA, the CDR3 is TGTGCCGGAGTAGTAACTGCCCCTAGCACAGATACGCAGTATTTT. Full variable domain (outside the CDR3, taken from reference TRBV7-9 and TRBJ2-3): DTGVSQNPRHKITKRGQNVTFRCDPISEHNRLYWYRQTLGQGPEFLTYFQNEAQLEKSRLLSDRFSAERPKGSFSTLEIQRTEQGDSAMYLCAGVVTAPSTDTQYFGPGTRLTVL.

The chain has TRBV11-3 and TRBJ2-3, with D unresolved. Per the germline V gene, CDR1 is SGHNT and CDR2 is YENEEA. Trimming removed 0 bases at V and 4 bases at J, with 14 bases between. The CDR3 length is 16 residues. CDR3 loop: CASSLDNSASSDTQYF. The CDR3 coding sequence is TGTGCCAGCAGCTTAGATAATTCGGCGTCCTCAGATACGCAGTATTTT.

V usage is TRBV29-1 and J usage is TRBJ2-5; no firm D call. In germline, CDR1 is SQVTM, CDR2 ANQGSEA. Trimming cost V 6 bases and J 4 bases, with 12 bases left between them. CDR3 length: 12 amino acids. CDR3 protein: CSVDTGRETQYF. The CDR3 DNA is TGCAGCGTCGATACCGGTCGAGAGACCCAGTACTTC. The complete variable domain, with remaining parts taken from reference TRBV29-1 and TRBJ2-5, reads SAVISQKPSRDICQRGTSLTIQCQVDSQVTMMFWYRQQPGQSLTLIATANQGSEATYESGFVIDKFPISRPNLTFSTLTVSNMSPEDSSIYLCSVDTGRETQYFGPGTRLLVL.

Here the CDR3 DNA reads TGCGCCAGCAGCAGCCGGACAGGGCCAGAGACCCAGTACTTC. Translated: CASSSRTGPETQYF. V gene TRBV5-1 combines with J gene TRBJ2-5; TRBD1 matches at 8 bases. CDR1 is SGHRS, CDR2 YFSETQ, per germline. The V segment lost 4 bases and the J segment 4 bases; nucleotides outside the gene matches: 6. The CDR3 sequence is 14 residues long. The variable domain in full, with the rest retrieved from reference TRBV5-1 and TRBJ2-5, is KAGVTQTPRYLIKTRGQQVTLSCSPISGHRSVSWYQQTPGQGLQFLFEYFSETQRNKGNFPGRFSGRQFSNSRSEMNVSTLELGDSALYLCASSSRTGPETQYFGPGTRLLVL.

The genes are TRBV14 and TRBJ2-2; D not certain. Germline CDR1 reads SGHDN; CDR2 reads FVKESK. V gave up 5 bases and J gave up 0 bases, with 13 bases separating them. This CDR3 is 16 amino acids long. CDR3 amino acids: CASSSYRQANTGELFF. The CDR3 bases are TGTGCCAGCAGCAGCTACCGGCAGGCGAACACCGGGGAGCTGTTTTTT.

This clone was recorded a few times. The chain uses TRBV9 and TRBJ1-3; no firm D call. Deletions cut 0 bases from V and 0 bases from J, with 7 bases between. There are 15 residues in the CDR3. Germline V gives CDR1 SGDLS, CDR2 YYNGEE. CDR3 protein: CASSVELGSGNTIYF. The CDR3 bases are TGTGCCAGCAGCGTAGAGTTGGGCTCTGGAAACACCATATATTTT.

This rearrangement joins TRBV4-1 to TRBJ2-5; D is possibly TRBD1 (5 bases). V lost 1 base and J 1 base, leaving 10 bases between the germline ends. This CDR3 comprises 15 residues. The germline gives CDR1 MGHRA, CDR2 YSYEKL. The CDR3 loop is CASSQGAQGQETQYF. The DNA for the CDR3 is TGCGCCAGCAGCCAAGGGGCTCAGGGCCAAGAGACCCAGTACTTC.

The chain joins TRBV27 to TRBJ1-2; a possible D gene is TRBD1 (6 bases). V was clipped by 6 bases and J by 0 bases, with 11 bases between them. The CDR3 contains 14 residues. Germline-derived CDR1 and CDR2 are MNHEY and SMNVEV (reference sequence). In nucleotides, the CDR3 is TGTGCCAGCAGCAAAGGACAGACTAACTATGGCTACACCTTC. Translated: CASSKGQTNYGYTF.

Written as DNA, the CDR3 is TGTGCCAGCAGCTTATCGGGCAGGGTGACTGAAGCTTTCTTT. This translates into CASSLSGRVTEAFF. The rearrangement uses TRBV7-9 and TRBJ1-1, with a tentative D call TRBD1 (5 bases). The V and J ends lost 2 bases and 5 bases respectively, with 12 bases between them. The CDR3 spans 14 residues. Germline V lookup: CDR1 SEHNR, CDR2 FQNEAQ (reference sequence).

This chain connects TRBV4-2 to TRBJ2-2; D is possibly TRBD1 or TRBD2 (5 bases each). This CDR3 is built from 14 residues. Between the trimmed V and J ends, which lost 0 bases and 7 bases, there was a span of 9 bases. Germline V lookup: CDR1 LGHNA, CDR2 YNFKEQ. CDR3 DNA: TGTGCCAGCAGCCAAGAAGGGACGGTCGGGGAGCTGTTTTTT. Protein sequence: CASSQEGTVGELFF.

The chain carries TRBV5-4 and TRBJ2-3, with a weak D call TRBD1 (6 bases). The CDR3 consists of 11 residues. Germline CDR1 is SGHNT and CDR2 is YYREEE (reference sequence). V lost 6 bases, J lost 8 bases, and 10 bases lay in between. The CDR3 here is CASILGGTQYF. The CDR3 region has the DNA TGTGCCAGCATCTTAGGGGGTACGCAGTATTTT. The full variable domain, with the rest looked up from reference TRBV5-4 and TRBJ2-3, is ETGVTQSPTHLIKTRGQQVTLRCSSQSGHNTVSWYQQALGQGPQFIFQYYREEENGRGNFPPRFSGLQFPNYSSELNVNALELDDSALYLCASILGGTQYFGPGTRLTVL.

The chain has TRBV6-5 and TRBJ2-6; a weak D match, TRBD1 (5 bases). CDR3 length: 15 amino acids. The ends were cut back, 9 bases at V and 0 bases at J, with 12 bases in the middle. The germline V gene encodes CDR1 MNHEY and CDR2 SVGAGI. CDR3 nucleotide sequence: TGTGCCAGTCGACAGTTCCTCTCTGGGGCCAACGTCCTGACTTTC. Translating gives CASRQFLSGANVLTF.

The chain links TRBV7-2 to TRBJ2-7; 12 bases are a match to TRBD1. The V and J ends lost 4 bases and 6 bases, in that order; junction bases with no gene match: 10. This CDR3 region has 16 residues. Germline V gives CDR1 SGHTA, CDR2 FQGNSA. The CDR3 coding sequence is TGTGCCAGCAGCTACCAGTCCGGGACAGGGGGCCGCGAGCAGTACTTC. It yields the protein CASSYQSGTGGREQYF.

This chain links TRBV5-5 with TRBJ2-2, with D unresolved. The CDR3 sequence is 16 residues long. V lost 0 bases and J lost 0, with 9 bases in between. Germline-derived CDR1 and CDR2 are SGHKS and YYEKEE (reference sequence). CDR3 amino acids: CASSLAASANTGELFF. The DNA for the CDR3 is TGTGCCAGCAGCTTGGCCGCCAGCGCGAACACCGGGGAGCTGTTTTTT.

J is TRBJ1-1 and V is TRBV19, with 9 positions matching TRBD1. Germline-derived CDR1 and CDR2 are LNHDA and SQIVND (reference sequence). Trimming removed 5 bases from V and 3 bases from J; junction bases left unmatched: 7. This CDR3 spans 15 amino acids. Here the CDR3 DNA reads TGTGCCAGTAGTCCGAACAGGGGGCTATACACTGAAGCTTTCTTT. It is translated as CASSPNRGLYTEAFF.

CDR3 region: CASSPGGGADTQYF. The CDR3 nucleotides are TGTGCCAGCAGCCCAGGGGGAGGTGCAGATACGCAGTATTTT. The chain joins TRBV7-9 to TRBJ2-3; perhaps TRBD1 as D (7 bases). The CDR3 runs to 14 residues. In germline, CDR1 is SEHNR, CDR2 FQNEAQ (reference sequence). V lost 5 bases, J lost 4 bases, and 13 bases lay in between.

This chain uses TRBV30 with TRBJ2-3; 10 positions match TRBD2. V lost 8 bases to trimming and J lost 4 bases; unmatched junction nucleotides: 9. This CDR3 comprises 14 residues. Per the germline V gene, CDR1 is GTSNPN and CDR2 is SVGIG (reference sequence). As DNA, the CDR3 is TGTGCCGGAGGCCTAGCGGGAGAGGCAGATACGCAGTATTTT. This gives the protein CAGGLAGEADTQYF.